The 5 T cell receptor beta chains below were found in one sample sequenced in a study of blood T cell repertoires in COVID-19. The protocol was immunoSEQ multiplex PCR, while the TCRdb copy is restricted to in-frame clones and leaves out a portion. In the table there are hundreds of thousands of clones, roughly 90% of which are singletons. The sequenced material came from PBMCs or T cells enriched from blood (not recorded which). Receptors originate from a man in his fifties or sixties who had recovered from COVID-19.

About this clone: This sample also contains other DNA sequences that code for the same CDR3. This chain connects TRBV5-6 to TRBJ1-2; D is perhaps TRBD1 (5 bases). Trimming removed 3 bases from V and 2 bases from J, with 8 bases in between. The CDR3 extends over 13 amino acids. In germline, CDR1 is SGHDT, CDR2 YYEEEE. The CDR3 loop is CASSYDRNYGYTF. In nucleotides, the CDR3 is TGTGCCAGCAGCTATGACAGAAACTATGGCTACACCTTC.

The V and J genes are TRBV11-2 and TRBJ1-5; 7 nucleotides agree with TRBD1. This CDR3 spans 12 amino acids. From germline, CDR1 is SGHAT and CDR2 FQNNGV. With V trimmed by 1 base and J by 13 bases, 4 bases remained unmatched. The chain's CDR3 is CASSLAGGSQHF. For the CDR3, the DNA is TGTGCCAGCAGCTTAGCAGGGGGGAGTCAGCATTTT.

The chain recombines TRBV4-2 with TRBJ1-2; D gene uncertain. CDR1 LGHNA and CDR2 YNFKEQ come from the germline V gene. The CDR3 totals 14 residues. Deletions cut 7 bases from V and 8 bases from J, with 20 bases between. The CDR3 is CASTRRDLERGYTF. CDR3 bases: TGTGCCAGCACCCGAAGAGATCTAGAACGCGGCTACACCTTC.

The chain is built from TRBV27 and TRBJ1-2, with D maybe TRBD1 (6 bases). Germline CDR1 and CDR2: MNHEY and SMNVEV (reference sequence). This CDR3 contains 14 residues. The ends were cut back, 5 bases at V and 4 bases at J, with 14 bases in the middle. Here the CDR3 DNA reads TGTGCCAGCAGTCTAAGGGGGTACGGCTATGGCTACACCTTC. Amino acids: CASSLRGYGYGYTF.

This chain connects TRBV6-2 or TRBV6-3 to TRBJ1-1, with TRBD1 matching over 7 bases. CDR1 is MNHEY and CDR2 is SVGEGT in the germline V gene. V dropped 2 bases and J dropped 5; count of bases not matched to a gene: 2. This CDR3 contains 13 residues. CDR3 DNA: TGTGCCAGCAGTTACAGGGGGCTTACTGAAGCTTTCTTT. It translates to CASSYRGLTEAFF.